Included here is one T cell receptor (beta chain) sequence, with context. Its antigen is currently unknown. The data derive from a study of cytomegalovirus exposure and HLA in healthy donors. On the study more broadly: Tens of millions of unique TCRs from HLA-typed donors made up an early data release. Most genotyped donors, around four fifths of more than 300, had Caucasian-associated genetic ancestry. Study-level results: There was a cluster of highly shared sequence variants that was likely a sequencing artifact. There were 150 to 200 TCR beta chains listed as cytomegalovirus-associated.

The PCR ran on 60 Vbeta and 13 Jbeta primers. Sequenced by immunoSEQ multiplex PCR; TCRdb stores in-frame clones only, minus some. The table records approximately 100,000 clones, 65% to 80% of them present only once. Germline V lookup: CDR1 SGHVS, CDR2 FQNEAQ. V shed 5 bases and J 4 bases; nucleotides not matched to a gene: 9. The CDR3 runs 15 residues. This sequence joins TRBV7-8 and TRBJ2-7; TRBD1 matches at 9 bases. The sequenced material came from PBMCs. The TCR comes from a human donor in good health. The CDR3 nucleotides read TGTGCCAGCAGCCGAGGACAGGGGCTTGTTTACGAGCAGTACTTC. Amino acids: CASSRGQGLVYEQYF. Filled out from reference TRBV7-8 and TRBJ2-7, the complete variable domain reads GAGVSQSPRYKVAKRGQDVALRCDPISGHVSLFWYQQALGQGPEFLTYFQNEAQLDKSGLPSDRFFAERPEGSVSTLKIQRTQQEDSAVYLCASSRGQGLVYEQYFGPGTRLTVT.